This TCR beta chain was retrieved from a study of brain T cells in children with intractable seizures. Points from the study as a whole: Clones missing pre-surgery may reflect undersampling of that blood sample.

With respect to this clone: Its specificity is unknown.

Germline CDR1 is MNHEY and CDR2 is SMNVEV (reference sequence). This CDR3 has 15 residues. The V and J ends lost 6 bases and 8 bases, in that order; junction bases with no gene match: 5. Using immunoSEQ multiplex PCR, the repertoire was profiled, and TCRdb retains in-frame clones only, with some absent. The table records around 340,000 clones, 93% of them present only once. Time point noted: blood from clinic visit 5 months post-surgery; TSC patient then seizure free. Sequencing was limited to surgery cases with top T cell transcript signatures in brain tissue. At least one anti-epileptic drug was given before surgery.

The V call is TRBV27, the J call TRBJ2-2; 14 positions match TRBD2. This sequence originates from a boy under three years old with tuberous sclerosis and intractable seizures. The input for sequencing was peripheral blood, taken 4 to 5 months after surgery. The CDR3 loop is CASSRTSGRLGELFF. For the CDR3, the DNA is TGTGCCAGCAGCAGGACTAGCGGGAGGTTGGGGGAGCTGTTTTTT.